These 3 T cell receptor beta chains came from one sample sequenced in a study of blood T cell repertoires in COVID-19. Here immunoSEQ multiplex PCR was the method, and the copy in TCRdb shows in-frame clones only, minus some. The table records roughly 430,000 clones, more than 70% of them present only once. Input material: PBMCs or T cells enriched from blood (not recorded which). The receptor set was obtained from a woman aged 18-30 years who had been exposed to COVID-19.

The V and J genes are TRBV10-2 and TRBJ2-7; 8 nucleotides align to TRBD1. The CDR3 loop spans 11 amino acids. After removal of 8 bases from V and 5 bases from J, the junction contained 2 bases not matched to a gene. Germline CDR1 and CDR2: WSHSY and SAAADI. The CDR3 bases are TGCGCCAGCCAGGGGGCTCACGAGCAGTACTTC. Protein sequence: CASQGAHEQYF.

In its sample, this clone was seen once. The chain combines TRBV28 with TRBJ2-7; D unresolved. The length of the CDR3 is 15 residues. The germline CDR1 and CDR2 sequences are MDHEN and SYDVKM. V lost 6 bases and J lost 5, with 20 bases in between. The CDR3: CASSIPGSNADEQYF. The CDR3 DNA follows: TGTGCCAGCAGCATACCTGGGTCCAATGCGGACGAGCAGTACTTC.

In this sample, this clone turned up once. The chain recombines TRBV28 with TRBJ2-7; 7 nucleotides agree with TRBD1. CDR1 is MDHEN, CDR2 SYDVKM, per germline. This CDR3 region has 15 residues. The V segment lost 6 bases and the J segment 0 bases; nucleotides outside the gene matches: 8. For the CDR3, the DNA is TGTGCCAGCAGGAAAACCGGGACAGCCTCCTACGAGCAGTACTTC. This gives the protein CASRKTGTASYEQYF.